Below are 22 T cell receptor beta chains sequenced from a single sample in a study of blood T cell repertoires in COVID-19. The repertoire was sequenced with immunoSEQ multiplex PCR; TCRdb's copy has only in-frame clones and lacks some. This table has about 78,000 clones, 90% appearing once. The sample comprised peripheral blood. The source is a woman aged 45 to 65 in a cohort sampled during active COVID-19.

The genes are TRBV6-6 and TRBJ2-3; D is ambiguous. Trimming took off 2 bases at V and 2 bases at J, with 11 bases between the two ends. CDR3 length: 15 residues. Germline-derived CDR1 and CDR2 are MNHNY and SVGAGI (reference sequence). This CDR3 reads CASSYEAGFTDTQYF. The CDR3 DNA sequence: TGTGCCAGCAGTTACGAAGCAGGATTCACAGATACGCAGTATTTT.

The gene calls are TRBV3-1 (or the pseudogene TRBV3-2) and TRBJ2-1; a weak D match, TRBD1 (6 bases). V lost 1 base and J lost 0, with 10 bases in between. Germline CDR1 LGHDT, CDR2 YNNKEL (reference sequence). The CDR3 length is 16 residues. CDR3 in DNA: TGTGCCAGCAGCCAAGTGGGGGCCGTCTCCTACAATGAGCAGTTCTTC. Protein: CASSQVGAVSYNEQFF.

The CDR3 loop is CASSRMGGSNYGYTF. The CDR3, as DNA: TGTGCCAGTAGCCGCATGGGGGGATCTAACTATGGCTACACCTTC. This chain uses TRBV19 with TRBJ1-2; TRBD1 is a possible D gene (5 bases). Germline V gene lookup returns CDR1 LNHDA and CDR2 SQIVND (reference sequence). This CDR3 has 15 amino acids. Trimming pared 6 bases from V and 0 bases from J, leaving 14 bases between.

The chain's CDR3 is CAISESTSGSTDTQYF. The CDR3 bases are TGTGCCATCAGTGAGTCGACTAGCGGAAGCACAGATACGCAGTATTTT. The rearrangement links TRBV10-3 to TRBJ2-3; 9 positions match TRBD2. The germline CDR1 and CDR2 sequences are ENHRY and SYGVKD. J was trimmed by 0 bases and V by 0 bases; bases with no gene match: 1. This CDR3 has 16 amino acids.

The V call is TRBV11-2, the J call TRBJ2-2; the match to TRBD2 covers 10 bases. Unmatched junction bases numbered 5, after V lost 3 bases and J lost 4 bases. The CDR3 contains 16 residues. Per the germline V gene, CDR1 is SGHAT and CDR2 is FQNNGV. The CDR3 is CASSFLAGVGTGELFF. CDR3 coding DNA: TGTGCCAGCAGCTTCCTAGCGGGAGTGGGCACCGGGGAGCTGTTTTTT.

The CDR3 region has the DNA TGCGCCAGCAGCCCACCCGGTCAGGGCCTTCAGAAAGCTTTCTTT. Translated: CASSPPGQGLQKAFF. The chain carries TRBV5-1 and TRBJ1-1, with a possible D match to TRBD1 (5 bases). There are 15 residues in the CDR3. Germline CDR1 reads SGHRS; CDR2 reads YFSETQ. The V gene lost 4 bases and the J gene lost 9 bases, with 22 bases spanning the gap.

The V call is TRBV5-1, the J call TRBJ1-2; 8 nucleotides line up with TRBD1. J was trimmed by 6 bases and V by 4 bases; bases with no gene match: 8. The CDR3 covers 14 residues. Germline CDR1 reads SGHRS; CDR2 reads YFSETQ. CDR3 in amino acids: CASSLTGDTDGYTF. The CDR3 bases are TGCGCCAGCAGCCTGACAGGGGATACGGATGGCTACACCTTC. Full variable domain (remainder filled in from reference TRBV5-1 and TRBJ1-2): KAGVTQTPRYLIKTRGQQVTLSCSPISGHRSVSWYQQTPGQGLQFLFEYFSETQRNKGNFPGRFSGRQFSNSRSEMNVSTLELGDSALYLCASSLTGDTDGYTFGSGTRLTVV.

V gene TRBV5-1 combines with J gene TRBJ1-1; TRBD1 might be the D (5 bases). CDR3 size: 14 residues. V lost 1 base and J lost 4, with 11 bases in between. CDR1 and CDR2 (germline): SGHRS, YFSETQ. The chain's CDR3 is CASSLWGEGTEAFF. As DNA, the CDR3 is TGCGCCAGCAGCTTGTGGGGGGAAGGCACTGAAGCTTTCTTT.

The chain recombines TRBV19 with TRBJ2-1, with D possibly TRBD1 on 5 matching bases. The CDR3 extends over 11 amino acids. V was cut by 7 bases and J by 11 bases, with 12 bases left in between. Germline lookup yields CDR1 LNHDA and CDR2 SQIVND (reference sequence). CDR3 residues: CASTQGAKQFF. CDR3 DNA sequence: TGTGCCAGTACCCAGGGTGCTAAGCAGTTCTTC.

This clone was seen a single time. The chain joins TRBV18 to TRBJ2-1; a possible D gene is TRBD1 (6 bases). V was clipped by 1 base and J by 2 bases, with 12 bases between them. The CDR3 extends over 16 amino acids. CDR1 and CDR2 from the germline V gene are KGHSH and LQKENI. CDR3 protein: CASSPQLGAPYNEQFF. CDR3 DNA sequence: TGTGCCAGCTCACCACAACTGGGGGCCCCCTACAATGAGCAGTTCTTC.

This chain joins TRBV28 and TRBJ2-1, with a weak D call TRBD2 (5 bases). The ends were cut back, 6 bases at V and 7 bases at J, with 13 bases in the middle. The CDR3 runs to 13 residues. Per the germline V gene, CDR1 is MDHEN and CDR2 is SYDVKM. CDR3 in DNA: TGTGCCAGCAGGACTACGCGTCCAAATGAGCAGTTCTTC. Its protein is CASRTTRPNEQFF. Together with reference TRBV28 and TRBJ2-1, the CDR3 gives the full variable domain: DVKVTQSSRYLVKRTGEKVFLECVQDMDHENMFWYRQDPGLGLRLIYFSYDVKMKEKGDIPEGYSVSREKKERFSLILESASTNQTSMYLCASRTTRPNEQFFGPGTRLTVL.

This sequence joins TRBV6-5 and TRBJ2-2, with 9 positions matching TRBD2. Germline V gene data show CDR1 as MNHEY and CDR2 as SVGAGI. Unmatched junction bases numbered 6, after V lost 6 bases and J lost 4 bases. CDR3 length: 15 residues. The CDR3 DNA is TGTGCCAGCAGAAGACTAGCGGATCGCACCGGGGAGCTGTTTTTT. Translating gives CASRRLADRTGELFF.

This rearrangement joins TRBV5-1 to TRBJ2-1, with no clear D. Germline V lookup: CDR1 SGHRS, CDR2 YFSETQ. Trimming left V 5 bases short and J 6 bases short, with 9 bases between. This CDR3 contains 12 residues. CDR3 loop: CASSSLFNEQFF. CDR3 bases: TGCGCCAGCAGTAGTCTATTCAATGAGCAGTTCTTC.

The V gene is TRBV6-5, the J gene TRBJ2-2; D not resolved. The length of the CDR3 is 15 residues. Germline CDR1 is MNHEY and CDR2 is SVGAGI. Trimming stripped 2 bases from V and 1 base from J, with 8 bases between. As DNA, the CDR3 is TGTGCCAGCAGTTACGATCAGATGAACACCGGGGAGCTGTTTTTT. It codes for CASSYDQMNTGELFF.

The chain recombines TRBV14 with TRBJ2-5, with 7 bases identical to TRBD2. Germline V gene sequence: CDR1 SGHDN, CDR2 FVKESK. The junction had 2 bases not matched to a gene; V was cut back by 1 base and J by 0 bases. The CDR3 totals 15 residues. The CDR3 region is CASSQAGGNQETQYF. CDR3 in DNA: TGTGCCAGCAGCCAAGCGGGAGGCAACCAAGAGACCCAGTACTTC.

The chain recombines TRBV28 with TRBJ1-1; 10 bases fit TRBD1. The germline CDR1 and CDR2 sequences are MDHEN and SYDVKM. The CDR3 consists of 15 residues. V shed 7 bases, J shed 5 bases, and the junction held 10 bases outside the gene matches. The CDR3: CASIPTGGMGTEAFF. Here the CDR3 DNA reads TGTGCCAGCATCCCGACAGGGGGCATGGGGACTGAAGCTTTCTTT. Based on the CDR3 plus reference TRBV28 and TRBJ1-1, the full variable domain is DVKVTQSSRYLVKRTGEKVFLECVQDMDHENMFWYRQDPGLGLRLIYFSYDVKMKEKGDIPEGYSVSREKKERFSLILESASTNQTSMYLCASIPTGGMGTEAFFGQGTRLTVV.

The chain has TRBV19 and TRBJ1-4; the match to TRBD1 covers 10 bases. Germline CDR1 reads LNHDA; CDR2 reads SQIVND (reference sequence). The CDR3 is 15 residues long. Trimming at V came to 6 bases and at J to 4 bases, leaving 5 bases not matched to a gene. The CDR3 here is CASSPGQGGNEKLFF. CDR3 in DNA: TGTGCCAGTAGCCCCGGACAGGGGGGTAATGAAAAACTGTTTTTT.

J is TRBJ2-7 and V is TRBV2; 8 nucleotides match TRBD1. This CDR3 is 14 amino acids long. Germline CDR1 SNHLY, CDR2 FYNNEI. The J segment lost 2 bases and the V segment lost 6 bases, leaving 6 bases of the junction unmatched. CDR3 DNA sequence: TGTGCCAGCAGGTCAGGGGGCCCCGCCTACGAGCAGTACTTC. It codes for CASRSGGPAYEQYF.

The chain combines TRBV11-2 with TRBJ1-1; 7 bases are a match to TRBD1. V shed 5 bases, J shed 6 bases, and the junction held 12 bases outside the gene matches. CDR3 size: 15 residues. Germline V gene sequence: CDR1 SGHAT, CDR2 FQNNGV. Written as DNA, the CDR3 is TGTGCCAGCAGCAGAGTACAGGGGAATACGGCTGAAGCTTTCTTT. This gives the protein CASSRVQGNTAEAFF.

In this sample, this clone turned up once. The chain recombines TRBV14 with TRBJ2-1; 10 nucleotides match TRBD2. This CDR3 has 18 amino acids. V trimming: 0 bases; J trimming: 7 bases; junction bases outside the gene matches: 12. Germline CDR1 SGHDN, CDR2 FVKESK. The CDR3 spells CASSQDLPSGRVPNEQFF. The CDR3 DNA reads as TGTGCCAGCAGCCAAGATCTTCCTAGCGGGAGAGTTCCAAATGAGCAGTTCTTC.

This chain links TRBV5-1 with TRBJ1-5; 9 bases are a match to TRBD1. The CDR3 length is 15 residues. V lost 0 bases, J lost 2 bases, and 0 bases stayed unmatched. Germline CDR1 SGHRS, CDR2 YFSETQ. CDR3 protein: CASSLGQGGNQPQHF. Here the CDR3 DNA reads TGCGCCAGCAGCTTGGGACAGGGGGGCAATCAGCCCCAGCATTTT.

The chain combines TRBV18 with TRBJ1-5, with TRBD1 as a possible D gene (6 bases). V dropped 3 bases and J dropped 7 bases, with 10 bases sitting between them. Germline CDR1 KGHSH, CDR2 LQKENI. The CDR3 extends over 13 amino acids. This CDR3 is CASSPGRGQPQHF. In nucleotides, the CDR3 is TGTGCCAGCTCACCGGGCAGGGGACAGCCCCAGCATTTT.